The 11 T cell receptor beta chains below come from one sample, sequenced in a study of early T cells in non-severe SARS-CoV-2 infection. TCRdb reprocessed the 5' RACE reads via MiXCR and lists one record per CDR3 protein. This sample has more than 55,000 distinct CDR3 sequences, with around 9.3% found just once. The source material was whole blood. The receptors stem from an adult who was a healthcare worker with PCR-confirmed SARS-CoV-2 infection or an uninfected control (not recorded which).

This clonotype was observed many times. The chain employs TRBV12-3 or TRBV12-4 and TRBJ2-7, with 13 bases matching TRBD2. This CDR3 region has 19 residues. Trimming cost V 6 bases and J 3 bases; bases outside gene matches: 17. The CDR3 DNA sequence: TGTGCCAGCAGGCCACCCTGGGGGACTAGCGGGGAAACGAACTACGAGCAGTACTTC. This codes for CASRPPWGTSGETNYEQYF.

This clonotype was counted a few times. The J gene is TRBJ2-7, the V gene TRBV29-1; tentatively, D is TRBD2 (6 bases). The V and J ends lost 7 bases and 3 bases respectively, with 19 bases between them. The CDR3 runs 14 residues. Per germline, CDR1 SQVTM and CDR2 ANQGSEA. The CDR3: CSAGGAGGYYEQYF. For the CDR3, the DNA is TGCAGCGCCGGCGGGGCCGGAGGGTACTACGAGCAGTACTTC.

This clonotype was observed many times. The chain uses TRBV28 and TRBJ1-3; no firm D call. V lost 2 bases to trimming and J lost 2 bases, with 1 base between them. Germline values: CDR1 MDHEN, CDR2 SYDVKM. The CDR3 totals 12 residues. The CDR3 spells CASSLTGNTIYF. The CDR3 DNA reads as TGTGCCAGCAGTTTAACTGGAAACACCATATATTTT.

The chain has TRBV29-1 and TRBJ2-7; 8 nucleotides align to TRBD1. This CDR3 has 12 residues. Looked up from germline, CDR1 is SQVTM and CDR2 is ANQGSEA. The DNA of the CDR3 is TGCAGTGTGGGGACAGGCCCTGGGGAGCAGTACTTC. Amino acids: CSVGTGPGEQYF.

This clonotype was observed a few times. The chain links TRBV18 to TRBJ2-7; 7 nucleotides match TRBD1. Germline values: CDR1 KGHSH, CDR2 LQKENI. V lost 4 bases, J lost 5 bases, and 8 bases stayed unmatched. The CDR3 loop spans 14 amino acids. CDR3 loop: CASSLTGQAHEQYF. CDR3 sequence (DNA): TGTGCCAGCTCACTTACCGGACAGGCCCACGAGCAGTACTTC.

CDR3 sequence: CSVEGQENTEAFF. In DNA form, the CDR3 reads TGCAGCGTTGAAGGACAGGAAAACACTGAAGCTTTCTTT. The chain employs TRBV29-1 and TRBJ1-1; D may be TRBD1 (6 bases). This CDR3 is 13 amino acids long. CDR1 and CDR2 (germline): SQVTM, ANQGSEA. Between the trimmed V and J ends, which lost 1 base and 2 bases, there was a span of 8 bases. The full variable domain, its missing parts supplied by reference TRBV29-1 and TRBJ1-1, is SAVISQKPSRDICQRGTSLTIQCQVDSQVTMMFWYRQQPGQSLTLIATANQGSEATYESGFVIDKFPISRPNLTFSTLTVSNMSPEDSSIYLCSVEGQENTEAFFGQGTRLTVV.

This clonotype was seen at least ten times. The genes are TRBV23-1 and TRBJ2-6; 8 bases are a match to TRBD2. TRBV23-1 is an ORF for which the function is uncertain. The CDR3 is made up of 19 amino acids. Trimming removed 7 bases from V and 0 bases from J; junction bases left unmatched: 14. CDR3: CASTPLLAGGLSGANVLTF. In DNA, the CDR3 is TGCGCCAGCACCCCCCTCTTGGCGGGAGGCCTCTCTGGGGCCAACGTCCTGACTTTC.

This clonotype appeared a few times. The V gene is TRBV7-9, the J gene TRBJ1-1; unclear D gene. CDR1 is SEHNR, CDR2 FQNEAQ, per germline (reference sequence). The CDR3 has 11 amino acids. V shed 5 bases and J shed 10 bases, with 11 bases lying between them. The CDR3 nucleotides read TGTGCCAGCAGCGAATCAGCCGGAGCTTTCTTT. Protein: CASSESAGAFF.

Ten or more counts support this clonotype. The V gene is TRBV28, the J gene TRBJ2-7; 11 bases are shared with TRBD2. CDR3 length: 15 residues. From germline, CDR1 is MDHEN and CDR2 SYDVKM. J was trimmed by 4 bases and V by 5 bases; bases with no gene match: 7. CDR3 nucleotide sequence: TGTGCCAGCAGTCAACTAGCGGGAGTACCGTACGAGCAGTACTTC. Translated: CASSQLAGVPYEQYF. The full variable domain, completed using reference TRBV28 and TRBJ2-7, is DVKVTQSSRYLVKRTGEKVFLECVQDMDHENMFWYRQDPGLGLRLIYFSYDVKMKEKGDIPEGYSVSREKKERFSLILESASTNQTSMYLCASSQLAGVPYEQYFGPGTRLTVT.

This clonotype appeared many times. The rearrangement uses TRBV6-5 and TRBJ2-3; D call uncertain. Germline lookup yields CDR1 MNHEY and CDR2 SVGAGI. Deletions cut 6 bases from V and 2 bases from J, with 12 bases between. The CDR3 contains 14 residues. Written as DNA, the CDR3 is TGTGCCAGCAGGACGCTCAGGACCACAGATACGCAGTATTTT. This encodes CASRTLRTTDTQYF.

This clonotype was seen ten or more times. Here the CDR3 DNA reads TGTGCCAGCAGCGCCGGGACAGGGGCCAGCAATCAGCCCCAGCATTTT. It specifies CASSAGTGASNQPQHF. This chain links TRBV5-6 with TRBJ1-5; 10 nucleotides match TRBD1. The CDR3 is made up of 16 amino acids. After removal of 4 bases from V and 1 base from J, the junction contained 5 bases not matched to a gene. Germline V CDR1 and CDR2: SGHDT, YYEEEE.